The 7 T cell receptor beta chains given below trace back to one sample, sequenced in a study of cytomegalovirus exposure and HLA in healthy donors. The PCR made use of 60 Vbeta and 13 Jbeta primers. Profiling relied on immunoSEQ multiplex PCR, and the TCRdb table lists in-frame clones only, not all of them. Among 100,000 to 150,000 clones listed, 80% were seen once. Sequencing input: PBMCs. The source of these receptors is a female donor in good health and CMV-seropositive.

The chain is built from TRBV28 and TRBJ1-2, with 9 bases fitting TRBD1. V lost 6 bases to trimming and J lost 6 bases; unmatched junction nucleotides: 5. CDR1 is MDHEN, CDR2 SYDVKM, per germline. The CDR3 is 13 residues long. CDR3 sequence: CASRGTGRDGYTF. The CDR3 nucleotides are TGTGCCAGCAGGGGGACAGGGAGGGATGGCTACACCTTC.

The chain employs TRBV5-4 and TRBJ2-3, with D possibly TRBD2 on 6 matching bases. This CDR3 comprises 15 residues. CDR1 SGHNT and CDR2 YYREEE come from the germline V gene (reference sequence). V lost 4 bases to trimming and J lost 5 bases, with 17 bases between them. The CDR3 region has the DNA TGTGCCAGCAGCCAAATCGGGAGCCAAGGAGATACGCAGTATTTT. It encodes CASSQIGSQGDTQYF.

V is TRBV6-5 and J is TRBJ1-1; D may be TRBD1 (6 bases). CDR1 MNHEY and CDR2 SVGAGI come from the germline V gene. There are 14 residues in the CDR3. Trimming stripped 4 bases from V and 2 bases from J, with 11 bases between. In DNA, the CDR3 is TGTGCCAGCAGTTTCCTACAGGGTAACACTGAAGCTTTCTTT. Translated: CASSFLQGNTEAFF.

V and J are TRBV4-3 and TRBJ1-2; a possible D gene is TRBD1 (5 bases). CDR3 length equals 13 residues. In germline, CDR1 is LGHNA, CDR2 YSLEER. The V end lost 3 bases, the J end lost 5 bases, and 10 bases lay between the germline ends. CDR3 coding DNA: TGCGCCAGCAGCCAGACAAGGGGTTATGGCTACACCTTC. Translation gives CASSQTRGYGYTF.

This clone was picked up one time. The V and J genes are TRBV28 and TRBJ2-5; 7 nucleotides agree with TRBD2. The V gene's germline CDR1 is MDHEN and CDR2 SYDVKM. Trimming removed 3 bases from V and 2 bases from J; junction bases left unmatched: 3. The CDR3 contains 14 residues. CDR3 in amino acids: CASSLRGIQETQYF. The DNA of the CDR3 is TGTGCCAGCAGTTTGCGGGGGATACAAGAGACCCAGTACTTC.

This CDR3 is CASESGGLGNQPQHF. CDR3 DNA: TGTGCCAGCGAGTCGGGGGGTCTGGGCAATCAGCCCCAGCATTTT. This chain uses TRBV6-1 with TRBJ1-5; TRBD1 is a possible D gene (5 bases). Trimming shortened V by 8 bases and J by 2 bases, and 16 bases separated the two germline ends. From germline, CDR1 is MNHNS and CDR2 SASEGT. The CDR3 has 15 amino acids.

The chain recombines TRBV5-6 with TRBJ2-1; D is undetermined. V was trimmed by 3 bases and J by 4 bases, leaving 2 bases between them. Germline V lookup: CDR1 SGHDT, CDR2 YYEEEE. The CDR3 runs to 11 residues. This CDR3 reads CASSSYNEQFF. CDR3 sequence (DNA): TGTGCCAGCAGCTCGTACAATGAGCAGTTCTTC.